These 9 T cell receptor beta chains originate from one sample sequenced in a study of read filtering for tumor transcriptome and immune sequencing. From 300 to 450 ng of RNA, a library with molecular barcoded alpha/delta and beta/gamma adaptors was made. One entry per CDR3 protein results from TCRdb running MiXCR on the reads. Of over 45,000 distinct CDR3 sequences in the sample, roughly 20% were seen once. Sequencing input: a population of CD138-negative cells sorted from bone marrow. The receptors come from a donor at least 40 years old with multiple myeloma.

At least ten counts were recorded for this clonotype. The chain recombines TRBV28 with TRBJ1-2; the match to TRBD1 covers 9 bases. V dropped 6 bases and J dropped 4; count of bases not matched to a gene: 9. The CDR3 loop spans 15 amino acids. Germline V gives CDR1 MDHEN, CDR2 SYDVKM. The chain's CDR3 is CASSFRVTGGYGYTF. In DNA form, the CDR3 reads TGTGCCAGCAGCTTCCGGGTGACAGGGGGCTATGGCTACACCTTC.

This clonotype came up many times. The CDR3 nucleotides are TGTGCCAGCAGCTCGGAGGGATCCAATCAGCCCCAGCATTTT. It translates to CASSSEGSNQPQHF. This sequence joins TRBV12-3 or TRBV12-4 and TRBJ1-5; D is ambiguous. Trimming removed 6 bases from V and 3 bases from J, with 12 bases in between. The CDR3 runs 14 residues.

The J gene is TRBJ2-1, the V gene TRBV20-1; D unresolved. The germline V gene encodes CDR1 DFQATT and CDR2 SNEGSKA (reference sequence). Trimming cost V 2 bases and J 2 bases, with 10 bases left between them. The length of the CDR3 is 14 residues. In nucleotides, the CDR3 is TGCAGTGCTAGAAAAGCAGGAGCCTACAATGAGCAGTTCTTC. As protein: CSARKAGAYNEQFF.

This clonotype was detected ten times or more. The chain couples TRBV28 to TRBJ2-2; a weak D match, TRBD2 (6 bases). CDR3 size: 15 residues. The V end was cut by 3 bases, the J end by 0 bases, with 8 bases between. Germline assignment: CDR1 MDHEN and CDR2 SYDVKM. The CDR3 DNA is TGTGCCAGCAGTTTCGGAGGGGCGAACACCGGGGAGCTGTTTTTT. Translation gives CASSFGGANTGELFF.

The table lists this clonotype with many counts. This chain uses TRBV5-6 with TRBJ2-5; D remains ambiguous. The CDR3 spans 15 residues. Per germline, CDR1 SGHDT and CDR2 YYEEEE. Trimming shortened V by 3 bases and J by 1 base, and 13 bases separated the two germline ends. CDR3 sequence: CASSSRYSPQETQYF. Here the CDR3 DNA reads TGTGCCAGCAGCTCCCGTTATAGTCCCCAAGAGACCCAGTACTTC. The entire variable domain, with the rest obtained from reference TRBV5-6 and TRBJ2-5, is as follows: DAGVTQSPTHLIKTRGQQVTLRCSPKSGHDTVSWYQQALGQGPQFIFQYYEEEERQRGNFPDRFSGHQFPNYSSELNVNALLLGDSALYLCASSSRYSPQETQYFGPGTRLLVL.

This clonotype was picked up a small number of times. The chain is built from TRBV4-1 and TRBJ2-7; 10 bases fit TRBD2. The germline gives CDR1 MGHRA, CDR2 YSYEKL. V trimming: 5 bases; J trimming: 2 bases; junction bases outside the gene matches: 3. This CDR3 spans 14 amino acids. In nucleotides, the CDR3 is TGCGCCAGCAGCTCTCTAGCGGGGGCCTACGAGCAGTACTTC. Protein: CASSSLAGAYEQYF.

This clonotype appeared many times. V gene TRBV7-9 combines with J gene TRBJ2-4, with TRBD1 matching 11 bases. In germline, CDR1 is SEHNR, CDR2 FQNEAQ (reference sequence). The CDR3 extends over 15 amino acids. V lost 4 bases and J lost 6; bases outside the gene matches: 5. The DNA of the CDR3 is TGTGCCAGCAGCTCCGGACAGGGGGCTTCAAACATTCAGTACTTC. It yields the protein CASSSGQGASNIQYF.

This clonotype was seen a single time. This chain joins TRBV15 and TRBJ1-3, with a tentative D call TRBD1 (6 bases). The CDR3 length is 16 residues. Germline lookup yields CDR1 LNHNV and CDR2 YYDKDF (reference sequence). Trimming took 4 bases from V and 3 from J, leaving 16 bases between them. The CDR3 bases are TGTGCCACCAGCACATTACGAGGGGGTCGTGGAAACACCATATATTTT. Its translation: CATSTLRGGRGNTIYF.

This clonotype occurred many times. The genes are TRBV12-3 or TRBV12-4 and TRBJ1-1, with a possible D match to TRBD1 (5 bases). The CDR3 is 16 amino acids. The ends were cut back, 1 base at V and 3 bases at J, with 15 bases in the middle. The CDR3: CASSLGQGSHDTEAFF. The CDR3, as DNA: TGTGCCAGCAGTTTAGGGCAGGGTAGTCACGACACTGAAGCTTTCTTT.